Shown below are 4 T cell receptor beta chains from a single sample sequenced in a study of cytomegalovirus exposure and HLA in healthy donors. PCR used 60 Vbeta primers and 13 Jbeta primers. TCRdb keeps only in-frame clones here, not all; method: immunoSEQ multiplex PCR. The data show some 150,000 clones, about 61% seen once. The sample was PBMCs. Source of these receptors: a woman aged 40 to 50 in good health and CMV-seronegative.

The V call is TRBV7-2, the J call TRBJ1-1; no clear D. CDR1 and CDR2 from the germline V gene are SGHTA and FQGNSA. V gave up 1 base and J gave up 7 bases, with 7 bases separating them. This CDR3 comprises 12 residues. The CDR3 here is CASSLGRVEAFF. As DNA, the CDR3 is TGTGCCAGCAGCTTAGGGCGGGTTGAAGCTTTCTTT. The full variable domain, rest sourced from reference TRBV7-2 and TRBJ1-1, is GAGVSQSPSNKVTEKGKDVELRCDPISGHTALYWYRQSLGQGLEFLIYFQGNSAPDKSGLPSDRFSAERTGGSVSTLTIQRTQQEDSAVYLCASSLGRVEAFFGQGTRLTVV.

The rearrangement uses TRBV27 and TRBJ2-3, with a weak D call TRBD1 (6 bases). This CDR3 has 13 amino acids. V was shortened by 2 bases and J by 9 bases, with 12 bases between the two germline ends. Germline CDR1 MNHEY, CDR2 SMNVEV (reference sequence). CDR3 sequence: CASSLPGQKTQYF. The DNA for the CDR3 is TGTGCCAGCAGTTTACCCGGACAGAAAACGCAGTATTTT.

This clone was found a few times. The V and J genes are TRBV7-3 and TRBJ1-4; D is possibly TRBD1 (5 bases). This CDR3 has 16 residues. Germline V gene data show CDR1 as SGHTA and CDR2 as FQGTGA. Trimming removed 5 bases from V and 8 bases from J, with 21 bases in between. CDR3 residues: CASSPGQGQGAEKLFF. The CDR3 DNA reads TGTGCCAGCAGCCCTGGGCAGGGTCAAGGGGCAGAAAAACTGTTTTTT.

This clone occurred once. The J gene is TRBJ1-5, the V gene TRBV7-2, with 9 bases lining up with TRBD1. The CDR3 length is 16 residues. The J segment lost 3 bases and the V segment lost 4 bases, leaving 7 bases of the junction unmatched. Germline CDR1 reads SGHTA; CDR2 reads FQGNSA. This CDR3 is CASSSPYRGLNQPQHF. The DNA of the CDR3 is TGTGCCAGCAGCTCTCCTTACAGGGGGCTCAATCAGCCCCAGCATTTT.